Sequencing of this TCR beta chain was carried out in a study of T cells after yellow fever vaccination. Study in general: When fractions had low cell numbers, they were prepared with SMART-Seq v4 Ultra Low Input.

This clonotype was detected a few times. Its target is not known. The CDR3 extends over 14 amino acids. CDR1 and CDR2 from the germline V gene are SGHRS and YFSETQ. Trimming took off 0 bases at V and 7 bases at J, with 10 bases between the two ends. Study observations and caveats: Primary-vaccination clones mostly resurfaced post-booster (nearly 97% CD4, roughly 87% CD8). Peaking faster, on day 5 versus 15, the secondary response was nonetheless weaker.

Conversion of TCR transcripts into cDNA relied on 5'RACE template switching, which added a universal primer site and UMIs. Using its own MiXCR run on the 5' RACE reads, TCRdb lists one record per CDR3 protein. In the table there are under 300,000 distinct CDR3 sequences, over 10% of which are singletons. The V call is TRBV5-1, the J call TRBJ2-2, with D uncertain. This material consisted of CD4+ T cells sorted from PBMCs, taken 45 days after the yellow fever booster vaccination. The origin of this receptor is a man aged 30 to 39 who received the YFV17D yellow fever vaccine. The DNA for the CDR3 is TGCGCCAGCAGCTTGGTACAGAAGAGCGGGGAGCTGTTTTTT. As protein: CASSLVQKSGELFF.